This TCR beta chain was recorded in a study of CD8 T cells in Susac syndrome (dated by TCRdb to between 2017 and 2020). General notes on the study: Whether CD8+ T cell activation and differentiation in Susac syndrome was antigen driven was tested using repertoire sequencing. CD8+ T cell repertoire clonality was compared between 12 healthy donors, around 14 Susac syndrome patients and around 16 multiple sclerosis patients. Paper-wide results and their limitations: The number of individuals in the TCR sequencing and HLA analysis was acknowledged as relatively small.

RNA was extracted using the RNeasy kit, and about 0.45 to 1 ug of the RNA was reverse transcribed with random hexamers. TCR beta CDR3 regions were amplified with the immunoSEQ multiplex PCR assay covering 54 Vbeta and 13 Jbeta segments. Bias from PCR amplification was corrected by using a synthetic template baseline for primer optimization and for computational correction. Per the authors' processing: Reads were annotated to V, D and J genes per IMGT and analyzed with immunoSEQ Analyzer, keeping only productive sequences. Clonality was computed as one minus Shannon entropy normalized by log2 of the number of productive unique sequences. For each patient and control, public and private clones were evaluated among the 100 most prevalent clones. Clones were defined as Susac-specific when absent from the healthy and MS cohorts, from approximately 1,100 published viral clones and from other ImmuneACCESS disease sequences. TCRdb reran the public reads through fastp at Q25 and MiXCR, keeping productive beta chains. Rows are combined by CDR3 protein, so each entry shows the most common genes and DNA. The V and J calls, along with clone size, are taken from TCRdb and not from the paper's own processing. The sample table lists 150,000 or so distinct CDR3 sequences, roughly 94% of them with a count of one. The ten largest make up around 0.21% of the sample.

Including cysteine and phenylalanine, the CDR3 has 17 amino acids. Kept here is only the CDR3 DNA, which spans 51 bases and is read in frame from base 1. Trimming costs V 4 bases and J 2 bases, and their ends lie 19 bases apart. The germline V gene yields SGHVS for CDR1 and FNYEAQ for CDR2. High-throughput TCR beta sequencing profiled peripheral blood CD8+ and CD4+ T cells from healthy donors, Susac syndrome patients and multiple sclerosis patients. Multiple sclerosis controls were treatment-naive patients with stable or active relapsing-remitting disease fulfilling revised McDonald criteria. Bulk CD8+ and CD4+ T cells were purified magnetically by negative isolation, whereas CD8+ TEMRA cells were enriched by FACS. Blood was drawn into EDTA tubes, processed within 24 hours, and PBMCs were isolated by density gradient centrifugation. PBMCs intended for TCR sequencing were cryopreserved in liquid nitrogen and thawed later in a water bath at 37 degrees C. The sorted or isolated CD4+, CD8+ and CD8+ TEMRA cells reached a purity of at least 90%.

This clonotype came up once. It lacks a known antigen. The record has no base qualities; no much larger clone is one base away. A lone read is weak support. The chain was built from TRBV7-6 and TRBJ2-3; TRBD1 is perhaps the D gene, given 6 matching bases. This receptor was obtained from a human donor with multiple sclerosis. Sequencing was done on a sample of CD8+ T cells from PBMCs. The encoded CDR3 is CASSSPSEGVHTDTQYF. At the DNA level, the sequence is TGTGCCAGCAGCTCGCCCTCCGAGGGGGTTCACACAGATACGCAGTATTTT.